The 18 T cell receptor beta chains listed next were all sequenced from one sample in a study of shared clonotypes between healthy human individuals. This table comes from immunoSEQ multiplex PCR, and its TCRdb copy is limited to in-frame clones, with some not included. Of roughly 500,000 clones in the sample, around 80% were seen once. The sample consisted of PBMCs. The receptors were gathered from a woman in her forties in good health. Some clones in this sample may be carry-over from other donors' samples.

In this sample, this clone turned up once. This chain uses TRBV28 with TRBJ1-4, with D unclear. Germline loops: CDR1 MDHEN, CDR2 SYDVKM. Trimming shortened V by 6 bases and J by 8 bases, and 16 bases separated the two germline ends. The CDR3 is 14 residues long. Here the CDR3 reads CASSRRTGVEKLFF. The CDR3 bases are TGTGCCAGCAGCCGAAGAACGGGCGTGGAAAAACTGTTTTTT.

The CDR3 sequence: CASSLEGDEQYF. Written as DNA, the CDR3 is TGTGCCAGCAGCTTGGAGGGGGACGAGCAGTACTTC. The chain combines TRBV5-4 with TRBJ2-7; the D gene is possibly TRBD1 (6 bases). This CDR3 is built from 12 residues. The germline CDR1 and CDR2 sequences are SGHNT and YYREEE (reference sequence). Trimming shortened V by 0 bases and J by 5 bases, and 6 bases separated the two germline ends.

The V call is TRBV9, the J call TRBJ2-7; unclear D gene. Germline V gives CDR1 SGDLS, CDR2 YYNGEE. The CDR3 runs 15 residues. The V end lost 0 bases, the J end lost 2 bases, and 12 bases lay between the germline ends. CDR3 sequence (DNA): TGTGCCAGCAGCGTAGGTCCGGACCTCGCCTACGAGCAGTACTTC. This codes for CASSVGPDLAYEQYF.

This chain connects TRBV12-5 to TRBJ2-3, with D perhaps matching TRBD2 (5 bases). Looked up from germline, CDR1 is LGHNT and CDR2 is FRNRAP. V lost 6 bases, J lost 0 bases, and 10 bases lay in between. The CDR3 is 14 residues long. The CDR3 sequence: CASGYDYSTDTQYF. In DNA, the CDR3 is TGTGCTAGTGGCTACGACTATAGCACAGATACGCAGTATTTT.

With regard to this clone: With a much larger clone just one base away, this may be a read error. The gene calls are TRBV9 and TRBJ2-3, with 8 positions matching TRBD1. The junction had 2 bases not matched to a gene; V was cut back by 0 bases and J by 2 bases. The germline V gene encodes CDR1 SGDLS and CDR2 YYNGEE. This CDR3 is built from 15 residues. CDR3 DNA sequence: TGTGCCAGCAGCGTAGTACAGGGGGACACAGATACGCAGTATTTT. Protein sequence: CASSVVQGDTDTQYF. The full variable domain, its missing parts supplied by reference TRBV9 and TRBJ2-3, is DSGVTQTPKHLITATGQRVTLRCSPRSGDLSVYWYQQSLDQGLQFLIQYYNGEERAKGNILERFSAQQFPDLHSELNLSSLELGDSALYFCASSVVQGDTDTQYFGPGTRLTVL.

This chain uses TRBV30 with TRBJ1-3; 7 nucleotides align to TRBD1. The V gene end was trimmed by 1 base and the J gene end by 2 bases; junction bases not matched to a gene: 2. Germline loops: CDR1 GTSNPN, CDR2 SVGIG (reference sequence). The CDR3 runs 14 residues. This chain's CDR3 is CAWSAGTAGNTIYF. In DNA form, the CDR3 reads TGTGCCTGGAGTGCCGGGACAGCTGGAAACACCATATATTTT. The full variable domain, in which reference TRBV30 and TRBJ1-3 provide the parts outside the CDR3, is SQTIHQWPATLVQPVGSPLSLECTVEGTSNPNLYWYRQAAGRGLQLLFYSVGIGQISSEVPQNLSASRPQDRQFILSSKKLLLSDSGFYLCAWSAGTAGNTIYFGEGSWLTVV.

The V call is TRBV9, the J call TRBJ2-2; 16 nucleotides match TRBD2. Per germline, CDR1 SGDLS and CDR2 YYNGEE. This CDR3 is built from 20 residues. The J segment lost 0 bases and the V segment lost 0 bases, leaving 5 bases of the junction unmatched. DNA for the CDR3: TGTGCCAGCAGCGTAGACCTCGGGACTAGCGGGAGGGCGAACACCGGGGAGCTGTTTTTT. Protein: CASSVDLGTSGRANTGELFF.

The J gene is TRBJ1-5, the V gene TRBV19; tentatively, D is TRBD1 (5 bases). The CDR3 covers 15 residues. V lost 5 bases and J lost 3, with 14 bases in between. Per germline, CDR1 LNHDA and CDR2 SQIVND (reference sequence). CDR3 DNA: TGTGCCAGTAGTTTGAGGGACGGTCCCAATCAGCCCCAGCATTTT. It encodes CASSLRDGPNQPQHF.

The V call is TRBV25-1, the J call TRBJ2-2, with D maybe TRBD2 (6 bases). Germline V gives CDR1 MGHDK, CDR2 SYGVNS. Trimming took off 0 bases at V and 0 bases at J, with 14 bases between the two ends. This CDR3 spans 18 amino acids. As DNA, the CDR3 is TGTGCCAGCAGTGAATACTGGGGAGGTGGGACGAACACCGGGGAGCTGTTTTTT. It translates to CASSEYWGGGTNTGELFF. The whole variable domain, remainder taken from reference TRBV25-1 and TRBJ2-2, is EADIYQTPRYLVIGTGKKITLECSQTMGHDKMYWYQQDPGMELHLIHYSYGVNSTEKGDLSSESTVSRIRTEHFPLTLESARPSHTSQYLCASSEYWGGGTNTGELFFGEGSRLTVL.

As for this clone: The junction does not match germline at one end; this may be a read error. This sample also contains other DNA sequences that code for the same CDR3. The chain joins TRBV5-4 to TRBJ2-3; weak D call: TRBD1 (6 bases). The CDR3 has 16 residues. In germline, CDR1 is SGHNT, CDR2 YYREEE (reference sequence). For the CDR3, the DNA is TGTGCCAGCAGCTTGGGGGGGCCCACGGCGTTAGATACGCAATATTTT. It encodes CASSLGGPTALDTQYF.

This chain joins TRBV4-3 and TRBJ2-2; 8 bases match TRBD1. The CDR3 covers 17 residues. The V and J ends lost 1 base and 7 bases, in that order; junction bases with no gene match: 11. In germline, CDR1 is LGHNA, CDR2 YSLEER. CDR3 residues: CASSQGTGQGRRGELFF. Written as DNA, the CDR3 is TGCGCCAGCAGCCAAGGCACCGGACAGGGCAGGCGCGGGGAGCTGTTTTTT.

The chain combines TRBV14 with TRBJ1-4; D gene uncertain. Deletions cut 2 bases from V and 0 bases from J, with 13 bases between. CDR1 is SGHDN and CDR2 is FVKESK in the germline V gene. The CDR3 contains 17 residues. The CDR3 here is CASSQLTDRATNEKLFF. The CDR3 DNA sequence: TGTGCCAGCAGCCAACTTACAGACCGCGCAACTAATGAAAAACTGTTTTTT.

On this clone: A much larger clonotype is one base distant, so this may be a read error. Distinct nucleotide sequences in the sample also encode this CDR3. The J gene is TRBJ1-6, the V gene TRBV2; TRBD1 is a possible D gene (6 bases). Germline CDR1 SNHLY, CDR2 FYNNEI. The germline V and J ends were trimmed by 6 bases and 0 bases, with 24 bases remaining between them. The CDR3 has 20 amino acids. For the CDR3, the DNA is TGTGCCAGCAGGGGACTGACGACAGGTCCTGGGGGCTCCTATAATTCACCCCTCCACTTT. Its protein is CASRGLTTGPGGSYNSPLHF.

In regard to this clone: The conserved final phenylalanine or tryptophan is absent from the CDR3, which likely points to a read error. CDR3 residues: CASRTPSERYGYTS. The CDR3 coding sequence is TGTGCCAGCAGGACACCGTCAGAACGCTATGGCTACACCTCC. The V gene is TRBV5-6, the J gene TRBJ1-2; D remains ambiguous. V gave up 5 bases and J gave up 4 bases, with 15 bases separating them. Per germline, CDR1 SGHDT and CDR2 YYEEEE. CDR3 size: 14 residues.

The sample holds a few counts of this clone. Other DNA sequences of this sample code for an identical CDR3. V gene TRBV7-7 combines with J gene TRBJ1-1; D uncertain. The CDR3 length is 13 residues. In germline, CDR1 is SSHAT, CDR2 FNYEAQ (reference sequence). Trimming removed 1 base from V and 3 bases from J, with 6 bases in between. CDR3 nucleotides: TGTGCCAGCAGCTTAGATCGAGACACTGAAGCTTTCTTT. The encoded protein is CASSLDRDTEAFF.

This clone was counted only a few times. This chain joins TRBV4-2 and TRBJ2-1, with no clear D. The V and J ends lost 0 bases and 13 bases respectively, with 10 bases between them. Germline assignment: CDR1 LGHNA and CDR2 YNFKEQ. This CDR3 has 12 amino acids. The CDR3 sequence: CASSQDLGQQFF. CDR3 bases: TGTGCCAGCAGCCAAGATCTCGGCCAACAGTTCTTC.

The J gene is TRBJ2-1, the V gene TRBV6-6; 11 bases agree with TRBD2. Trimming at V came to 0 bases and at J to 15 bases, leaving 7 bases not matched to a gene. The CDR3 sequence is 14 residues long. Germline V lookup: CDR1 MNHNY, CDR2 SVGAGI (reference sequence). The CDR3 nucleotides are TGTGCCAGCAGTTACTCGGTGGCTAGCGGGAGGTGGTTCTTC. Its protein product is CASSYSVASGRWFF.

CDR3 in amino acids: CASSPGGAGGDTQYF. In DNA, the CDR3 is TGTGCCAGCAGCCCGGGGGGGGCGGGCGGAGATACGCAGTATTTT. The V call is TRBV28, the J call TRBJ2-3; 8 nucleotides match TRBD2. V lost 6 bases and J lost 5; bases outside the gene matches: 10. Germline V lookup: CDR1 MDHEN, CDR2 SYDVKM. There are 15 residues in the CDR3.